Shown below are 30 T cell receptor beta chains from a single sample sequenced in a study of OX40 agonist ivuxolimab in advanced cancers. Profiled with immunoSEQ multiplex PCR; TCRdb holds only in-frame clones, not every one. In the table there are tens of thousands of clones, over 80% of which are singletons. This sample comprised CD4+ or CD8+ T cells sorted from blood, obtained in a trial of the OX40 agonist ivuxolimab. These receptor sequences come from an adult with an advanced solid tumor such as melanoma, head and neck, liver or kidney cancer.

This chain connects TRBV11-2 to TRBJ2-7; 7 bases are shared with TRBD2. CDR1 SGHAT and CDR2 FQNNGV come from the germline V gene. The CDR3 sequence is 16 residues long. With V trimmed by 2 bases and J by 0 bases, 7 bases remained unmatched. The CDR3 nucleotides read TGTGCCAGCAGCTTATTTGGGGGAGGGACCTCCTACGAGCAGTACTTC. Translated, it gives CASSLFGGGTSYEQYF.

The chain recombines TRBV27 with TRBJ1-4; D gene uncertain. V was clipped by 1 base and J by 4 bases, with 10 bases between them. The germline gives CDR1 MNHEY, CDR2 SMNVEV (reference sequence). The CDR3 is 15 amino acids. CDR3 in DNA: TGTGCCAGCAGTTTATACCAGAACCTTAATGAAAAACTGTTTTTT. Translated: CASSLYQNLNEKLFF.

The V gene is TRBV30, the J gene TRBJ2-7; 10 bases line up with TRBD2. Per germline, CDR1 GTSNPN and CDR2 SVGIG (reference sequence). This CDR3 has 15 amino acids. Trimming at V came to 5 bases and at J to 6 bases, leaving 13 bases not matched to a gene. The CDR3 loop is CAWGAKSGGAREQYF. The CDR3 bases are TGTGCCTGGGGAGCAAAAAGCGGGGGGGCCCGCGAGCAGTACTTC.

The chain carries TRBV7-8 and TRBJ1-4; no definite D call. CDR1 and CDR2 from the germline V gene are SGHVS and FQNEAQ. CDR3 length equals 15 residues. V was pared by 5 bases and J by 3 bases, with 13 bases between. The CDR3 protein is CASSEWEGPNEKLFF. Here the CDR3 DNA reads TGTGCCAGCAGCGAGTGGGAGGGCCCTAATGAAAAACTGTTTTTT.

The chain employs TRBV11-2 and TRBJ2-2; D gene unclear. Looked up from germline, CDR1 is SGHAT and CDR2 is FQNNGV. The V gene lost 2 bases and the J gene lost 4 bases, with 8 bases spanning the gap. The CDR3 extends over 14 amino acids. CDR3 DNA: TGTGCCAGCAGCTTAAATATAGCCACCGGGGAGCTGTTTTTT. Protein sequence: CASSLNIATGELFF.

The V gene is TRBV28, the J gene TRBJ1-1, with 9 nucleotides matching TRBD1. CDR1 is MDHEN and CDR2 is SYDVKM in the germline V gene. The CDR3 is 13 amino acids. J lost 10 bases, V lost 3 bases, and 6 bases had no gene match. The CDR3 nucleotides read TGTGCCAGCAGTTTCGCGGACAGGGGTCTAGCTTTCTTT. Its protein product is CASSFADRGLAFF.

This sequence joins TRBV19 and TRBJ2-7; maybe TRBD1 (5 bases). Germline CDR1 and CDR2: LNHDA and SQIVND (reference sequence). The CDR3 covers 16 residues. V was pared by 4 bases and J by 3 bases, with 19 bases between. CDR3 residues: CASSTSSRGSVYEQYF. The CDR3 DNA is TGTGCCAGTAGTACCTCCTCAAGGGGCTCGGTCTACGAGCAGTACTTC.

DNA for the CDR3: TGTGCCAGCAGCGTAGCTGGGGGCAAGGGGTACAATGAGCAGTTCTTC. Protein product: CASSVAGGKGYNEQFF. The V gene is TRBV9, the J gene TRBJ2-1; maybe TRBD1 (6 bases). Trimming removed 0 bases from V and 4 bases from J, with 14 bases in between. The germline gives CDR1 SGDLS, CDR2 YYNGEE. The CDR3 spans 16 residues. Supplemented by reference TRBV9 and TRBJ2-1, the full variable domain reads DSGVTQTPKHLITATGQRVTLRCSPRSGDLSVYWYQQSLDQGLQFLIQYYNGEERAKGNILERFSAQQFPDLHSELNLSSLELGDSALYFCASSVAGGKGYNEQFFGPGTRLTVL.

The chain employs TRBV7-3 and TRBJ1-5, with D unresolved. The CDR3 has 16 amino acids. Trimming shortened V by 3 bases and J by 3 bases, and 15 bases separated the two germline ends. Germline assignment: CDR1 SGHTA and CDR2 FQGTGA. The CDR3 nucleotides read TGTGCCAGCAGCTTTGCCTTAGTACAACCCAATCAGCCCCAGCATTTT. Translating gives CASSFALVQPNQPQHF.

By share, this clone ranks as medium-sized. This CDR3 reads CAWSVVGRNNQPQHF. The CDR3 DNA reads TGTGCCTGGAGTGTAGTGGGGAGGAACAATCAGCCCCAGCATTTT. The chain is built from TRBV30 and TRBJ1-5; D is unresolved. The CDR3 length is 15 residues. Per the germline V gene, CDR1 is GTSNPN and CDR2 is SVGIG (reference sequence). V shed 0 bases and J shed 3 bases, with 12 bases lying between them.

The chain recombines TRBV19 with TRBJ1-1; maybe TRBD1 (6 bases). The CDR3 runs 15 residues. V lost 4 bases to trimming and J lost 8 bases, with 20 bases between them. The germline CDR1 and CDR2 sequences are LNHDA and SQIVND (reference sequence). The CDR3 protein is CASSTQPTGRGEAFF. The CDR3 DNA reads TGTGCCAGTAGTACGCAACCGACAGGACGAGGGGAAGCTTTCTTT.

The chain is built from TRBV7-6 and TRBJ2-5; 15 bases are shared with TRBD2. The length of the CDR3 is 16 residues. The germline gives CDR1 SGHVS, CDR2 FNYEAQ. Losses at the gene ends were 5 bases for V and 4 bases for J; bases not matched to a gene: 5. CDR3 sequence: CASSNQGLAGGETQYF. CDR3 in DNA: TGTGCCAGCAGCAATCAGGGACTAGCGGGAGGAGAGACCCAGTACTTC.

V gene TRBV29-1 combines with J gene TRBJ2-1; D might be TRBD2 (5 bases). Trimming stripped 2 bases from V and 0 bases from J, with 8 bases between. Germline lookup yields CDR1 SQVTM and CDR2 ANQGSEA. CDR3 length: 14 amino acids. In DNA, the CDR3 is TGCAGCGTTGAAAGGAGCGGCTCCTACAATGAGCAGTTCTTC. It yields the protein CSVERSGSYNEQFF.

J is TRBJ2-1 and V is TRBV10-2, with a tentative D call TRBD2 (5 bases). V lost 0 bases and J lost 7, with 10 bases in between. Germline-derived CDR1 and CDR2 are WSHSY and SAAADI. The length of the CDR3 is 14 residues. CDR3 residues: CASSESIWRNEQFF. CDR3 bases: TGCGCCAGCAGTGAGTCGATATGGAGGAATGAGCAGTTCTTC.

This clone is a singleton in its sample. This chain connects TRBV7-9 to TRBJ2-7, with 7 bases matching TRBD1. The ends lost 8 bases at V and 6 bases at J; junction bases unmatched: 13. Germline-derived CDR1 and CDR2 are SEHNR and FQNEAQ (reference sequence). The CDR3 has 14 amino acids. The CDR3 nucleotides read TGTGCCAGCCGACCGAGGGGGCCCCAGAGCGAGCAGTACTTC. Its protein product is CASRPRGPQSEQYF.

The gene calls are TRBV13 and TRBJ2-5, with D possibly being TRBD1 or TRBD2 (6 bases each). The J call is doubtful: the DNA matches TRBJ2-7 better. CDR1 and CDR2 (germline): PRHDT, FYEKMQ (reference sequence). This CDR3 has 15 amino acids. The CDR3 region is CASSYHWGAGDEQYF. The CDR3 DNA sequence: TGTGCCAGCAGCTATCACTGGGGGGCGGGCGACGAGCAGTACTTC.

This chain's CDR3 is CASSRPVGVNTEAFF. The CDR3 DNA is TGCGCCAGCAGTCGCCCGGTGGGAGTAAACACTGAAGCTTTCTTT. The chain couples TRBV23-1 to TRBJ1-1; no clear D. TRBV23-1 counts as an open reading frame of uncertain function. The CDR3 is 15 amino acids. V was cut by 4 bases and J by 2 bases, with 14 bases left in between.

CDR3 sequence reads: CASSLTGGPYEQYF. CDR3 in DNA: TGTGCCAGCAGCTTGACGGGGGGACCCTACGAGCAGTACTTC. The chain uses TRBV11-1 and TRBJ2-7; 7 bases fit TRBD2. Germline CDR1 and CDR2: SGHAT and FQDESV (reference sequence). This CDR3 is 14 amino acids long. V shed 3 bases and J 2 bases; nucleotides not matched to a gene: 4.

This clone has just one count. V and J are TRBV14 and TRBJ2-3; D possibly corresponds to TRBD2 (6 bases). CDR3 length: 17 amino acids. Germline V gives CDR1 SGHDN, CDR2 FVKESK. The V end was cut by 0 bases, the J end by 2 bases, with 15 bases between. The CDR3 DNA is TGTGCCAGCAGCCAAGATTTGGGAACTAGCTTCACAGATACGCAGTATTTT. As protein: CASSQDLGTSFTDTQYF.

The chain carries TRBV7-9 and TRBJ1-1; D is perhaps TRBD1 (5 bases). Trimming removed 4 bases from V and 5 bases from J, with 17 bases in between. The CDR3 length is 15 residues. Germline V gene lookup returns CDR1 SEHNR and CDR2 FQNEAQ (reference sequence). CDR3 sequence reads: CASSSTTVGGTEAFF. CDR3 DNA: TGTGCCAGCAGCTCTACGACAGTCGGGGGAACTGAAGCTTTCTTT.

V and J are TRBV30 and TRBJ2-1; D not certain. The V gene lost 0 bases and the J gene lost 4 bases, with 10 bases spanning the gap. The CDR3 length is 14 residues. CDR1 is GTSNPN, CDR2 SVGIG, per germline (reference sequence). CDR3 region: CAWSVRVLYNEQFF. CDR3 nucleotides: TGTGCCTGGAGTGTACGGGTTCTTTACAATGAGCAGTTCTTC.

The chain combines TRBV27 with TRBJ1-2; D is unresolved. Germline CDR1 MNHEY, CDR2 SMNVEV (reference sequence). Trimming shortened V by 4 bases and J by 2 bases, and 2 bases separated the two germline ends. The CDR3 consists of 11 residues. CDR3 sequence (DNA): TGTGCCAGCAGTTCGAACTATGGCTACACCTTC. Its translation is CASSSNYGYTF.

V usage is TRBV7-9 and J usage is TRBJ1-1; 9 bases match TRBD1. Germline CDR1 and CDR2: SEHNR and FQNEAQ (reference sequence). V was pared by 5 bases and J by 0 bases, with 10 bases of the junction left unmatched. There are 17 residues in the CDR3. The CDR3 DNA reads TGTGCCAGCAGCCTTGTAGGGACAGGGAGAATGAACACTGAAGCTTTCTTT. Residues: CASSLVGTGRMNTEAFF.

The chain has TRBV7-2 and TRBJ1-5; possibly TRBD1 for D (6 bases). V shed 5 bases and J shed 0 bases, with 14 bases lying between them. In germline, CDR1 is SGHTA, CDR2 FQGNSA. The CDR3 contains 16 residues. The CDR3 loop is CASSPTGSPSNQPQHF. CDR3 nucleotides: TGTGCCAGCAGCCCTACAGGGTCCCCTAGCAATCAGCCCCAGCATTTT.

The V and J genes are TRBV6-1 and TRBJ2-2; D is undetermined. The CDR3 contains 15 residues. V lost 3 bases, J lost 6 bases, and 14 bases lay in between. From germline, CDR1 is MNHNS and CDR2 SASEGT. The CDR3 sequence is CASSDLPTWAGELFF. In nucleotides, the CDR3 is TGTGCCAGCAGTGATCTCCCTACTTGGGCCGGGGAGCTGTTTTTT.

The chain joins TRBV28 to TRBJ2-2; D is tentatively TRBD1 or TRBD2 (5 bases each). V lost 5 bases and J 1 base, leaving 11 bases between the germline ends. This CDR3 has 15 amino acids. Germline V lookup: CDR1 MDHEN, CDR2 SYDVKM. CDR3 in DNA: TGTGCCAGCAGTCTCACTAGGGGGAACACCGGGGAGCTGTTTTTT. Amino acid sequence: CASSLTRGNTGELFF.

The chain couples TRBV5-1 to TRBJ2-7; 10 nucleotides match TRBD1. Trimming removed 0 bases from V and 4 bases from J; junction bases left unmatched: 10. The CDR3 contains 17 residues. Germline V gene lookup returns CDR1 SGHRS and CDR2 YFSETQ. The CDR3 loop reads CASSLALGQGIVYEQYF. CDR3 DNA: TGCGCCAGCAGCTTGGCCCTGGGACAGGGGATTGTTTACGAGCAGTACTTC.

This clone was seen only once. The V gene is TRBV11-2, the J gene TRBJ2-7, with D tentatively TRBD1 or TRBD2 (5 bases each). The CDR3 is 12 amino acids. Germline lookup yields CDR1 SGHAT and CDR2 FQNNGV. Trimming cost V 2 bases and J 5 bases, with 7 bases left between them. The CDR3 here is CASSLWGNEQYF. The CDR3, as DNA: TGTGCCAGCAGCTTATGGGGGAACGAGCAGTACTTC.

The chain joins TRBV30 to TRBJ1-2; no clear D gene. In germline, CDR1 is GTSNPN, CDR2 SVGIG (reference sequence). Trimming removed 0 bases at V and 8 bases at J, with 16 bases between. The CDR3 has 14 residues. CDR3 region: CAWSVGPALGGYTF. In DNA, the CDR3 is TGTGCCTGGAGTGTAGGTCCGGCGCTCGGCGGCTACACCTTC.

The V and J genes are TRBV6-1 and TRBJ1-5; D unresolved. This CDR3 is built from 16 residues. Deletions cut 0 bases from V and 2 bases from J, with 11 bases between. Germline lookup yields CDR1 MNHNS and CDR2 SASEGT. The CDR3 region is CASSEAGMFGNQPQHF. The CDR3 bases are TGTGCCAGCAGTGAAGCGGGAATGTTTGGCAATCAGCCCCAGCATTTT.